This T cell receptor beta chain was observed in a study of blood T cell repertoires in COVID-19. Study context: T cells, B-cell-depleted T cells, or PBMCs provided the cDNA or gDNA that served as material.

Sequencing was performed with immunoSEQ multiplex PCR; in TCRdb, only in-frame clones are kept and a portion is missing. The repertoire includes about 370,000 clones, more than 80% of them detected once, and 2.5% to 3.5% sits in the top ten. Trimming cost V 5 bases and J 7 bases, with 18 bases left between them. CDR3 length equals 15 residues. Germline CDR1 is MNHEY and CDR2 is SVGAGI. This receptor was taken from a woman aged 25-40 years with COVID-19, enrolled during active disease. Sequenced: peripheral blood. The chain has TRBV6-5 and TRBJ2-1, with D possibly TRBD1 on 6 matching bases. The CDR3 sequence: CASSRKGEGVNEQFF. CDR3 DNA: TGTGCCAGCAGTAGGAAGGGAGAGGGGGTAAATGAGCAGTTCTTC.